This TCR beta chain was captured by sequencing in a study of T cells in Graves' hyperthyroidism and ophthalmopathy (dated by TCRdb to about 2019). As for the study more broadly: Peripheral blood samples were taken at the time of initial diagnosis, prior to any treatment. To identify distinguishing TCR V-J signatures, a discovery cohort of about a hundred patients was used, comprising 43 with Graves' ophthalmopathy and around 57 with stable Graves' hyperthyroidism. Prospective prediction of ophthalmopathy was tested in an independent validation cohort consisting of fewer than 20 hyperthyroidism patients and about 17 patients who later progressed to ophthalmopathy. The 100 discovery patients were divided at random into training and test sets in a 7:3 ratio. The study also compared thyroid tissue and blood T-cell repertoires from roughly six Graves' hyperthyroidism patients. After sampling, hyperthyroidism patients received methimazole starting at 30 mg daily, and ophthalmopathy patients received high-dose intravenous methylprednisolone. The paper reports TCR Vbeta CDR3 sequencing of approximately 140 peripheral blood samples: 43 ophthalmopathy, 75 to 80 hyperthyroidism and 17 progressor patients.

The study at large found these results: Sample size was not statistically predetermined, and blinding of investigators to group allocation was not performed. A model built on a 13 V-J signature distinguished ophthalmopathy from stable hyperthyroidism, reaching approximately 89% sensitivity and 81.08% specificity in cross-validation and 80%/75% in testing. Most expanded thyroid clonotypes (frequency above 0.001) were also found in blood, which suggests that blood repertoires may mirror thyroid immune responses. In validation, progression to ophthalmopathy was predicted by the model with 70.59% sensitivity and under 85% specificity, a median of approximately 6.5 months before onset.

According to the germline V gene, CDR1 reads MDHEN and CDR2 reads SYDVKM. The CDR3 runs 14 residues from the cysteine to the phenylalanine. Only the CDR3 DNA is retained, 42 bases long and in frame from the first base. Here V drops 6 bases and J drops 2 bases, and the junction holds 5 bases not matched to any gene. At least ten counts were recorded for this clonotype. It lacks a known antigen. No quality values exist for individual bases; no much larger clone is one base distant. Amplification of TCR beta CDR3 regions was carried out from RNA transcripts. The first round of RT-PCR for the TCR CDR3 was performed with the HTBI primer set and the Qiagen OneStep RT-PCR kit. Libraries were constructed in a second round of multiplex PCR, after which size selection and purification were carried out. Sequencing of the libraries was done on an Illumina HiSeq2000 using paired-end 100 bp reads. The authors' analysis ran thus. SOAPnuke was used to process the raw data, removing reads that contained adapters or uncalled bases, had a mean Phred below 15, or lacked an exact match to the constant primer or identifier. High-quality paired reads were merged with COPE v1.2.5, and unique nucleotide sequences were defined as clonotypes. MiTCR v1.1 was used to align clonotypes to the IMGT TRBV, TRBD and TRBJ reference segments. The analysis included only V-J combinations with a frequency above 0.0001, which together covered about 99% of the repertoires. A TCS score was defined as the ratio between F50 (clonal expansion) and ExV (chaos), using BLOSUM62-based TCRdist between CDR3 peptides within each V-J. Welch's t-statistics and random forest reduced 450 to 600 V-J features to 10 to 15, which were used in a naive Bayes classifier (R e1071). The similarity between thyroid and blood repertoires was quantified using the Morisita-Horn index. Using fastp at Q25 and MiXCR, TCRdb reprocessed the public reads and kept productive beta chains. One record per CDR3 amino acid sequence lists the most common genes and DNA. The V and J calls come from TCRdb's annotation, not from the publication. The sample profile shows hundreds of thousands of distinct CDR3 sequences; approximately 14% of them were found once. The ten largest clones represent approximately 4.2% of the sample.

In the ophthalmopathy patients, disease was moderately to severely active, with a Clinical Activity Score of 3 or more, a NOSPECS grade of 4 or more, and a duration of less than 3 months. Patients with uncontrolled infections, other autoimmune diseases, pregnancy or lactation were excluded. Diagnoses relied on clinical symptoms, serum thyroxine and TRAb, thyroid ultrasound and orbital computed tomography. PBMCs were separated from approximately 10 ml of fresh peripheral blood using Ficoll-Paque density gradient centrifugation. Trizol reagent was used to extract total RNA, and RNA quality was then checked on an Agilent 2100 Bioanalyzer.

Sample: blood. This receptor was taken from a woman in her forties with Graves' ophthalmopathy. The chain employs TRBV28 and TRBJ2-7, with 9 bases in between that match TRBD2. The CDR3 protein is CASREPSGTYEQYF. The sequenced DNA is TGTGCCAGCAGAGAACCTAGCGGGACCTACGAGCAGTACTTC.